Here is one T cell receptor (beta chain) with its context. Sequencing used immunoSEQ multiplex PCR; TCRdb keeps in-frame clones, though not all of them. The sample has some 47,000 clones, 65% to 85% seen once. This record belongs to a study of OX40 agonist ivuxolimab in advanced cancers. Study details: Eligibility rules accepted prior anti-PD-1, anti-PD-L1 or anti-CTLA-4 therapy, and over 30% had some.

V gave up 3 bases and J gave up 7 bases, with 13 bases separating them. The CDR3 totals 13 residues. Germline CDR1 and CDR2: MNHEY and SMNVEV (reference sequence). Autoimmune disease history or systemic immunosuppression meant exclusion. The sequence was obtained from an adult with an advanced solid tumor such as melanoma, head and neck, liver or kidney cancer. The specimen was CD4+ or CD8+ T cells sorted from blood, collected in a trial of the OX40 agonist ivuxolimab. The chain links TRBV27 to TRBJ2-7, with D possibly TRBD1 on 6 matching bases. The CDR3 DNA sequence: TGTGCCAGCAGTTTGAGGGGGAGCTTAGAGCAGTACTTC. Translating gives CASSLRGSLEQYF.